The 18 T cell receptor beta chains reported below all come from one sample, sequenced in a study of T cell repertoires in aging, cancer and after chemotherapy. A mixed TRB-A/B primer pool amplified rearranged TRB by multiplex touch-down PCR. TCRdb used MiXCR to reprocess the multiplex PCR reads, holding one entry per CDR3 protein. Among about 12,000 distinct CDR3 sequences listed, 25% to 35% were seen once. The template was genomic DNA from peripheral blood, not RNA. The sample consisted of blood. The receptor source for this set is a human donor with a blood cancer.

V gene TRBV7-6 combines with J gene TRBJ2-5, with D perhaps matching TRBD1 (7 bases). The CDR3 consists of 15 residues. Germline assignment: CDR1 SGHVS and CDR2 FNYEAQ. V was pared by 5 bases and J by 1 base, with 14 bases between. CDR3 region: CASSASQGGQETQYF. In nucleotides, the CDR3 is TGTGCCAGCAGCGCGTCCCAGGGGGGCCAAGAGACCCAGTACTTC.

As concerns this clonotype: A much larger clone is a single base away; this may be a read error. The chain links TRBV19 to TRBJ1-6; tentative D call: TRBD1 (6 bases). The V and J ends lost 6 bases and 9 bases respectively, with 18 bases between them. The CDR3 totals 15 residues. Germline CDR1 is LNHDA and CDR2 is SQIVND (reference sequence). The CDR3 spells CASSNSQARGSPLHF. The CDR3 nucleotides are TGTGCCAGTAGCAACTCCCAGGCCAGGGGTTCACCCCTCCACTTT.

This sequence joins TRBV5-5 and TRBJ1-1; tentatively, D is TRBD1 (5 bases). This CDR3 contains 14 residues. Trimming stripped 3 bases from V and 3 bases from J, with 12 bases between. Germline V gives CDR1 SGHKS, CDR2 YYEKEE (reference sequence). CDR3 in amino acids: CASSSKWGDTEAFF. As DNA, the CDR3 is TGTGCCAGCAGCTCAAAGTGGGGGGACACTGAAGCTTTCTTT.

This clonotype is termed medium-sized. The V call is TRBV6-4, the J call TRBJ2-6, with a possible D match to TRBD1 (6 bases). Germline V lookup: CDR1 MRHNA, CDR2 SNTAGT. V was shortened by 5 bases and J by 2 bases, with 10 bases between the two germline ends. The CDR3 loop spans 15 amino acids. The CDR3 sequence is CASSRTAPGANVLTF. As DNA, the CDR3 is TGTGCCAGCAGTAGGACAGCTCCTGGGGCCAACGTCCTGACTTTC.

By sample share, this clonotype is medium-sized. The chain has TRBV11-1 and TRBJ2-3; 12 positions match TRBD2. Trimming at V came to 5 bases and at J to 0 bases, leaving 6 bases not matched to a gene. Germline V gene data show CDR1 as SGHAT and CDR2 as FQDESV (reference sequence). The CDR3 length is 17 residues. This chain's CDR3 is CASSTIGLAGSTDTQYF. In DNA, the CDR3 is TGTGCCAGCAGCACCATTGGACTAGCGGGGAGCACAGATACGCAGTATTTT.

CDR3 loop: CSASLAIGAVNEQFF. For the CDR3, the DNA is TGCAGTGCTAGCCTGGCCATTGGAGCCGTCAATGAGCAGTTCTTC. The J gene is TRBJ2-1, the V gene TRBV20-1; D gene unclear. Trimming took off 3 bases at V and 6 bases at J, with 18 bases between the two ends. In germline, CDR1 is DFQATT, CDR2 SNEGSKA (reference sequence). CDR3 length: 15 residues.

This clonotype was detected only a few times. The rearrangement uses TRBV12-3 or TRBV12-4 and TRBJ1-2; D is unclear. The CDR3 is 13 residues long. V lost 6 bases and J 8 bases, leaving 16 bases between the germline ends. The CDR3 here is CASSPDPPGGYTF. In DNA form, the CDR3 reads TGTGCCAGCAGCCCGGACCCACCGGGAGGCTACACCTTC.

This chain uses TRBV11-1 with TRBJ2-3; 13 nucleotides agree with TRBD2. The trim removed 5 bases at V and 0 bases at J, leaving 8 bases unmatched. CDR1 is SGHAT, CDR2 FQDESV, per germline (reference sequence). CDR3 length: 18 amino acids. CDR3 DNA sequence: TGTGCCAGCAGCCCATCCTGGGGACTAGCGGGGAGCACAGATACGCAGTATTTT. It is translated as CASSPSWGLAGSTDTQYF.

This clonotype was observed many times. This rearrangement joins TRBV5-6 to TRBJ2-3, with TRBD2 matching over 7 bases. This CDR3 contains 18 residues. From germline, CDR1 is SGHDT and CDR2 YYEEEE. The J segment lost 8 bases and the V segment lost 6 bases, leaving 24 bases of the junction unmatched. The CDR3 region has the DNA TGTGCCAGCACCTCACCGGGGCTAGCGGTTCCGCTGGGTGGTACGCAGTATTTT. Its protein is CASTSPGLAVPLGGTQYF. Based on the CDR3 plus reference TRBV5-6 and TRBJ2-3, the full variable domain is DAGVTQSPTHLIKTRGQQVTLRCSPKSGHDTVSWYQQALGQGPQFIFQYYEEEERQRGNFPDRFSGHQFPNYSSELNVNALLLGDSALYLCASTSPGLAVPLGGTQYFGPGTRLTVL.

CDR3 in amino acids: CSTGVGTQYF. The CDR3 DNA sequence: TGCAGTACTGGGGTAGGGACCCAGTACTTC. V and J are TRBV20-1 and TRBJ2-5; D remains ambiguous. In germline, CDR1 is DFQATT, CDR2 SNEGSKA (reference sequence). The CDR3 loop spans 10 amino acids. V dropped 8 bases and J dropped 7 bases, with 11 bases sitting between them.

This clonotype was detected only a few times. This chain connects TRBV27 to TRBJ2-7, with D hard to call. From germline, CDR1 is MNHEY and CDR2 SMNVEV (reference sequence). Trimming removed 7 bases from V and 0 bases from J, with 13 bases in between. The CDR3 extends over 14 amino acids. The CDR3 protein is CASKRNRDSYEQYF. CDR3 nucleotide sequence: TGTGCCAGCAAGAGGAATAGGGACTCCTACGAGCAGTACTTC.

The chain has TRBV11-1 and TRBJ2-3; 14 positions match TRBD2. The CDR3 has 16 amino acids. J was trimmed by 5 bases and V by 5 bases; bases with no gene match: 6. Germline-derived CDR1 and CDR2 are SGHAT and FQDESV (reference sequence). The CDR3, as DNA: TGTGCCAGCAGCCCGGGACTAGCGGGGGTGGGAGATACGCAGTATTTT. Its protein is CASSPGLAGVGDTQYF.

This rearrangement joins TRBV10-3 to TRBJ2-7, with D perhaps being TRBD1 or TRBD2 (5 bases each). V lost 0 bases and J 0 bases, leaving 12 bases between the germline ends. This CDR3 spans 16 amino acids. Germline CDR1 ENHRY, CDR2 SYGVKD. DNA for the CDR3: TGTGCCATCAGTGAGTCTCGGGGCTCCCTCTCCTACGAGCAGTACTTC. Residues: CAISESRGSLSYEQYF.

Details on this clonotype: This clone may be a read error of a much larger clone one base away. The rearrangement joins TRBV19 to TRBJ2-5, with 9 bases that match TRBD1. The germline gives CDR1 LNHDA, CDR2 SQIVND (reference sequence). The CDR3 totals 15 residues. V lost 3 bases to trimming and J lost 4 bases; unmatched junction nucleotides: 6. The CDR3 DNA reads TGTGCCAGTAGTATCCTCGGGACAGGGCGAGAGACCCAGTACTTC. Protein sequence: CASSILGTGRETQYF. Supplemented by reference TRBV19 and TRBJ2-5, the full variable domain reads DGGITQSPKYLFRKEGQNVTLSCEQNLNHDAMYWYRQDPGQGLRLIYYSQIVNDFQKGDIAEGYSVSREKKESFPLTVTSAQKNPTAFYLCASSILGTGRETQYFGPGTRLLVL.

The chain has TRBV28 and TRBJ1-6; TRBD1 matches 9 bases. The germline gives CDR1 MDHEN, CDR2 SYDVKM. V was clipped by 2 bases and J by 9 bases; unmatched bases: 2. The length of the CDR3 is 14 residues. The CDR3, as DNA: TGTGCCAGCAGTTTAGACAGGGGGAGTTCACCCCTCCACTTT. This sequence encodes CASSLDRGSSPLHF.

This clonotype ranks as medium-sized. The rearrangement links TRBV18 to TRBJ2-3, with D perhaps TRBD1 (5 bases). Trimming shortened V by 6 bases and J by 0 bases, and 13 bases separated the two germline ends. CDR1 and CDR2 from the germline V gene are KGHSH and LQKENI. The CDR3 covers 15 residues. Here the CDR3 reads CASSQGQTSTDTQYF. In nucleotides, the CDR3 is TGTGCCAGCTCCCAGGGCCAGACAAGCACAGATACGCAGTATTTT.

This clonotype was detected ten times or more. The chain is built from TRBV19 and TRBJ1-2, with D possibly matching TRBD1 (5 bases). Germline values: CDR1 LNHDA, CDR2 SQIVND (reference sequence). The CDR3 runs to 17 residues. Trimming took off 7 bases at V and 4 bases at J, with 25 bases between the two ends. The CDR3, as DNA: TGTGCCAGTACCGACCCGGGACCCACCTACTTAATCTATGGCTACACCTTC. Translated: CASTDPGPTYLIYGYTF.

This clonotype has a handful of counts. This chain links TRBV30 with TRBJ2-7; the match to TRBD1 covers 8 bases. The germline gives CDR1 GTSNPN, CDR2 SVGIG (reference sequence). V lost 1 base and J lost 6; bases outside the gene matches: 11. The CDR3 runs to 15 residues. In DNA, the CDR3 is TGTGCCTGGAGTGAGCAGGGGGCGCACAAAGGCGAGCAGTACGTC. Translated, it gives CAWSEQGAHKGEQYV.